Below, 26 T cell receptor beta chains from the same sample are listed, as sequenced in a study of cytomegalovirus exposure and HLA in healthy donors. Primers: 60 Vbeta forward and 13 Jbeta reverse. Data came from immunoSEQ multiplex PCR; TCRdb stores just in-frame clones and leaves some out. The sample comprises about 150,000 clones, approximately 81% of which are singletons, and about 2.1% rests with the top ten. Sequencing was done on a sample of PBMCs. The receptors stem from a woman under 30 in good health and CMV-seronegative.

V is TRBV7-6 and J is TRBJ2-3; D might be TRBD2 (5 bases). The CDR3 sequence is 16 residues long. Germline V gene data show CDR1 as SGHVS and CDR2 as FNYEAQ. With 0 bases removed from V and 3 bases from J, the gap between germline ends came to 13 bases. The CDR3 DNA reads as TGTGCCAGCAGCTTAGCGGTGGGCTCGGGGACAGATACGCAGTATTTT. Its translation is CASSLAVGSGTDTQYF.

This chain uses TRBV2 with TRBJ1-2; a weak D match, TRBD1 (6 bases). Germline CDR1 SNHLY, CDR2 FYNNEI. The V end lost 6 bases, the J end lost 7 bases, and 18 bases lay between the germline ends. The CDR3 has 14 amino acids. CDR3 region: CASSLLGGAGGYTF. The CDR3 nucleotides read TGTGCCAGCAGCCTACTAGGGGGGGCGGGTGGCTACACCTTC.

V and J are TRBV2 and TRBJ2-7; D perhaps matches TRBD1 (6 bases). The CDR3 loop spans 12 amino acids. CDR1 SNHLY and CDR2 FYNNEI come from the germline V gene. V dropped 9 bases and J dropped 5 bases, with 14 bases sitting between them. The CDR3 here is CASRQVVDEQYF. CDR3 DNA sequence: TGTGCCAGTCGACAGGTGGTCGACGAGCAGTACTTC. Complete variable domain (other parts from reference TRBV2 and TRBJ2-7): EPEVTQTPSHQVTQMGQEVILRCVPISNHLYFYWYRQILGQKVEFLVSFYNNEISEKSEIFDDQFSVERPDGSNFTLKIRSTKLEDSAMYFCASRQVVDEQYFGPGTRLTVT.

This clone was detected a few times. V usage is TRBV19 and J usage is TRBJ2-7, with 7 positions matching TRBD1. Germline V gene sequence: CDR1 LNHDA, CDR2 SQIVND (reference sequence). The CDR3 spans 13 residues. J gave up 4 bases and V 5 bases, and 5 bases lay outside the gene matches. This CDR3 is CASSPGQVYEQYF. The CDR3 DNA reads TGTGCCAGTAGTCCCGGACAGGTGTACGAGCAGTACTTC.

As regards this clone: One end of the junction is discordant with germline, which a read error may explain. The chain's CDR3 is CASSRLAVDNEQFF. DNA for the CDR3: TGTGCTAGCAGCCGACTAGCGGTTGACAATGAGCAGTTCTTC. J is TRBJ2-1 and V is TRBV7-7, with 9 positions matching TRBD2. CDR3 length: 14 amino acids. Germline values: CDR1 SSHAT, CDR2 FNYEAQ (reference sequence). Full variable domain (outside the CDR3, taken from reference TRBV7-7 and TRBJ2-1): GAGVSQSPRYKVTKRGQDVTLRCDPISSHATLYWYQQALGQGPEFLTYFNYEAQPDKSGLPSDRFSAERPEGSISTLTIQRTEQRDSAMYRCASSRLAVDNEQFFGPGTRLTVL.

The rearrangement links TRBV7-2 to TRBJ1-2, with D perhaps TRBD1 (5 bases). Germline values: CDR1 SGHTA, CDR2 FQGNSA. V dropped 4 bases and J dropped 3 bases, with 12 bases sitting between them. The CDR3 has 14 amino acids. CDR3 DNA sequence: TGTGCCAGCAGCTCGGGGGTCAGGGACTATGGCTACACCTTC. Encoded protein: CASSSGVRDYGYTF.

The genes are TRBV19 and TRBJ2-7; D may be TRBD1 (6 bases). Trimming cost V 3 bases and J 3 bases, with 9 bases left between them. Per germline, CDR1 LNHDA and CDR2 SQIVND (reference sequence). This CDR3 region has 13 residues. CDR3 sequence: CASSINRDYEQYF. CDR3 coding DNA: TGTGCCAGTAGTATTAACAGGGACTACGAGCAGTACTTC. Using reference TRBV19 and TRBJ2-7 for the parts outside the CDR3, the full variable domain is DGGITQSPKYLFRKEGQNVTLSCEQNLNHDAMYWYRQDPGQGLRLIYYSQIVNDFQKGDIAEGYSVSREKKESFPLTVTSAQKNPTAFYLCASSINRDYEQYFGPGTRLTVT.

The chain joins TRBV28 to TRBJ2-7; D gene ambiguous. The ends were cut back, 5 bases at V and 0 bases at J, with 11 bases in the middle. Germline CDR1 MDHEN, CDR2 SYDVKM. The CDR3 spans 14 residues. CDR3 region: CASSHPGSSYEQYF. The CDR3 DNA reads TGTGCCAGCAGTCACCCCGGGTCCTCCTACGAGCAGTACTTC.

Of note for this clone: The sample carries other DNA sequences with the same CDR3. The CDR3 DNA reads as TGTGCCATCAGTGAATCGCCCAGGAACACTGAAGCTTTCTTT. Its protein product is CAISESPRNTEAFF. This chain connects TRBV10-3 to TRBJ1-1, with D unclear. Trimming removed 3 bases from V and 1 base from J, with 9 bases in between. Germline V CDR1 and CDR2: ENHRY, SYGVKD. The CDR3 runs 14 residues.

The chain joins TRBV9 to TRBJ2-5; TRBD2 matches at 16 bases. Germline assignment: CDR1 SGDLS and CDR2 YYNGEE. This CDR3 has 16 residues. J gave up 5 bases and V 4 bases, and 5 bases lay outside the gene matches. The CDR3 spells CASSKGTSGGAETQYF. The CDR3 DNA reads as TGTGCCAGCAGCAAAGGGACTAGCGGGGGGGCGGAGACCCAGTACTTC.

This chain uses TRBV13 with TRBJ2-3; possible D gene TRBD1, 6 bases. This CDR3 is 13 amino acids long. Trimming removed 2 bases from V and 8 bases from J, with 11 bases in between. Germline-derived CDR1 and CDR2 are PRHDT and FYEKMQ (reference sequence). The CDR3 reads CASSLHLQGTQYF. The CDR3 bases are TGTGCCAGCAGCTTACACTTACAGGGTACGCAGTATTTT.

This chain joins TRBV4-2 and TRBJ2-3, with D possibly being TRBD2 (6 bases). The CDR3 is 16 residues long. Looked up from germline, CDR1 is LGHNA and CDR2 is YNFKEQ. V dropped 3 bases and J dropped 6 bases, with 19 bases sitting between them. DNA of the CDR3: TGTGCCAGCAGCCACACCTTAGGGGAGGTGGGGGATACGCAGTATTTT. Its protein is CASSHTLGEVGDTQYF.

This clone was seen a single time. The chain has TRBV29-1 and TRBJ1-2; 12 nucleotides line up with TRBD1. Trimming removed 4 bases from V and 2 bases from J; junction bases left unmatched: 2. From germline, CDR1 is SQVTM and CDR2 ANQGSEA. The CDR3 contains 14 residues. In nucleotides, the CDR3 is TGCAGCGTTGGGGACAGGGGGCCCAACTATGGCTACACCTTC. The encoded protein is CSVGDRGPNYGYTF.

The genes are TRBV2 and TRBJ2-7; a possible D gene is TRBD2 (5 bases). Trimming cost V 7 bases and J 2 bases, with 12 bases left between them. The CDR3 is 13 residues long. The germline gives CDR1 SNHLY, CDR2 FYNNEI. The CDR3 nucleotides read TGTGCCAGCACCTTAGCGCCGACCTACGAGCAGTACTTC. Its protein is CASTLAPTYEQYF.

This clone was counted once. The chain uses TRBV2 and TRBJ2-5, with 10 bases identical to TRBD2. From germline, CDR1 is SNHLY and CDR2 FYNNEI. The CDR3 spans 16 residues. Trimming at V came to 3 bases and at J to 8 bases, leaving 12 bases not matched to a gene. The CDR3 coding sequence is TGTGCCAGCAGTGACTGGAATAGCGGGGGGCTCTCAACCCAGTACTTC. It specifies CASSDWNSGGLSTQYF.

This chain links TRBV28 with TRBJ1-2; TRBD1 matches at 7 bases. Germline lookup yields CDR1 MDHEN and CDR2 SYDVKM. Unmatched junction bases numbered 12, after V lost 11 bases and J lost 6 bases. The CDR3 is made up of 13 amino acids. The CDR3 region is CALPAGTENGYTF. Written as DNA, the CDR3 is TGTGCCCTACCAGCCGGGACAGAAAATGGCTACACCTTC.

The chain has TRBV5-1 and TRBJ2-7; TRBD1 agrees at 8 bases. CDR1 is SGHRS and CDR2 is YFSETQ in the germline V gene. The CDR3 spans 15 residues. V was pared by 2 bases and J by 7 bases, with 11 bases of the junction left unmatched. CDR3 coding DNA: TGCGCCAGCAGCTTAATGGGACAGGAGCTTTTGGAGCAGTACTTC. Residues: CASSLMGQELLEQYF.

The chain has TRBV6-6 and TRBJ1-5; D not certain. V was shortened by 8 bases and J by 0 bases, with 14 bases between the two germline ends. Germline V gene data show CDR1 as MNHNY and CDR2 as SVGAGI (reference sequence). This CDR3 is built from 15 residues. CDR3 DNA: TGTGCCAGCCTGGTGGACGGGAGTAGCAATCAGCCCCAGCATTTT. Translated: CASLVDGSSNQPQHF.

The rearrangement uses TRBV28 and TRBJ1-5; TRBD1 matches 7 bases. Germline loops: CDR1 MDHEN, CDR2 SYDVKM. This CDR3 spans 15 amino acids. The J segment lost 9 bases and the V segment lost 2 bases, leaving 10 bases of the junction unmatched. In nucleotides, the CDR3 is TGTGCCAGCAGTTTAGGTGGGCAGGGGGGAAGGCCCCAGCATTTT. It translates to CASSLGGQGGRPQHF.

This rearrangement joins TRBV7-8 to TRBJ1-2; D not resolved. From germline, CDR1 is SGHVS and CDR2 FQNEAQ. This CDR3 has 15 amino acids. Trimming left V 1 base short and J 4 bases short, with 13 bases between. This CDR3 reads CASSLERSPFYGYTF. CDR3 DNA sequence: TGTGCCAGCAGCTTAGAACGGAGTCCCTTCTATGGCTACACCTTC.

The rearrangement joins TRBV5-4 to TRBJ2-3; 11 bases are a match to TRBD2. V lost 0 bases and J lost 5; bases outside the gene matches: 2. The CDR3 loop spans 15 amino acids. Germline V gives CDR1 SGHNT, CDR2 YYREEE (reference sequence). This chain's CDR3 is CASSLASGGLDTQYF. The CDR3 DNA is TGTGCCAGCAGCTTGGCTAGCGGGGGGTTAGATACGCAGTATTTT.

V is TRBV6-7 and J is TRBJ2-3; D remains ambiguous. TRBV6-7 is labeled an ORF, and its function is uncertain. Trimming removed 6 bases from V and 0 bases from J, with 19 bases in between. The CDR3 covers 17 residues. The CDR3 bases are TGTGCCAGCAGCCACCTCCTGGGCGCCCCTAGCACAGATACGCAGTATTTT. It is translated as CASSHLLGAPSTDTQYF.

This chain links TRBV30 with TRBJ2-3, with 13 positions matching TRBD2. The J segment lost 4 bases and the V segment lost 3 bases, leaving 7 bases of the junction unmatched. Germline V gene sequence: CDR1 GTSNPN, CDR2 SVGIG (reference sequence). The CDR3 consists of 16 residues. The CDR3 DNA reads TGTGCCTGGAGAGCGGGACTAGCGGGGCGGCCAGATACGCAGTATTTT. Translated: CAWRAGLAGRPDTQYF. The full variable domain, completed using reference TRBV30 and TRBJ2-3, is SQTIHQWPATLVQPVGSPLSLECTVEGTSNPNLYWYRQAAGRGLQLLFYSVGIGQISSEVPQNLSASRPQDRQFILSSKKLLLSDSGFYLCAWRAGLAGRPDTQYFGPGTRLTVL.

V usage is TRBV7-3 and J usage is TRBJ2-1, with 12 bases aligning to TRBD2. Trimming at V came to 0 bases and at J to 7 bases, leaving 1 base not matched to a gene. The CDR3 is made up of 15 amino acids. The germline CDR1 and CDR2 sequences are SGHTA and FQGTGA. The CDR3 bases are TGTGCCAGCAGCTTAACCGGACTAGCGGGAAATGAGCAGTTCTTC. It yields the protein CASSLTGLAGNEQFF.

This clone was detected only once. The J gene is TRBJ2-7, the V gene TRBV19, with a tentative D call TRBD1 (7 bases). The germline CDR1 and CDR2 sequences are LNHDA and SQIVND (reference sequence). The CDR3 contains 15 residues. V gave up 1 base and J gave up 4 bases, with 14 bases separating them. The CDR3 DNA reads as TGTGCCAGTAGTATAGGAGGAGGGGGCCGTTACGAGCAGTACTTC. The encoded protein is CASSIGGGGRYEQYF.

The rearrangement joins TRBV28 to TRBJ1-1, with 9 positions matching TRBD1. The germline V gene encodes CDR1 MDHEN and CDR2 SYDVKM. The J segment lost 3 bases and the V segment lost 6 bases, leaving 5 bases of the junction unmatched. The CDR3 is 14 amino acids. The CDR3, as DNA: TGTGCCAGCAGGGACAGGGGAGTGGACACTGAAGCTTTCTTT. Its protein is CASRDRGVDTEAFF.